This is a list of T cell receptor beta chains from one sample in a study of beta chain features in type 1 diabetes. Repertoires were generated with immunoSEQ multiplex PCR, while TCRdb's copy carries only in-frame clones and drops some. The sample has about 140,000 clones; 6.9% are singletons. Sequencing was performed on central memory CD4+ T cells from blood. The receptor source for this set is a woman aged 25 to 45 in good health. CDR3s include the opening cysteine and the closing phenylalanine or tryptophan. The D gene is left open where the match is weak. Clone size is given for some rows only: seen once, a few or many times, or a class if the clone is expanded.

j_call cdr3_length v_call d_call clone_size cdr3_nt cdr3_aa
TRBJ2-1 13 TRBV18 TRBD1 many TGTGCCAGCTCAGAACAGGGGCTCAATGAGCAGTTCTTC CASSEQGLNEQFF
TRBJ2-5 13 TRBV29-1 TRBD2 many TGCAGCGTAGTAGCGGGAGTCGGGGAGACCCAGTACTTC CSVVAGVGETQYF
TRBJ2-3 14 TRBV4-2 - - TGTGCCAGCAGCCAAGATCAGGGACTCAATACGCAGTATTTT CASSQDQGLNTQYF
TRBJ2-4 15 TRBV6-1 TRBD1 few TGTGCCAGTACAGGGGTCAATTTAGCCAAAAACATTCAGTACTTC CASTGVNLAKNIQYF
TRBJ1-2 15 TRBV4-1 - - TGCGCCAGCAGCCAAGCACATTCGTTGGTGTATGGCTACACCTTC CASSQAHSLVYGYTF
TRBJ2-2 14 TRBV18 - many TGTGCCAGCTCACCACCCCACAGGGCCGGGGAGCTGTTTTTT CASSPPHRAGELFF
TRBJ2-2 14 TRBV6-1 - - TGTGCCACCCGACAGGTTCGGAACACCGGGGAGCTGTTTTTT CATRQVRNTGELFF
TRBJ1-2 13 TRBV7-2 - few TGTGCCAGCAGCTTACAGGAAGTCGGTGGCTACACCTTC CASSLQEVGGYTF
TRBJ1-4 13 TRBV29-1 TRBD1 many TGCAGCGTTGGAGGGGACAGTTGGGAAAAACTGTTTTTT CSVGGDSWEKLFF
TRBJ2-3 16 TRBV4-2 TRBD2 many TGTGCCAGCAGCCAAGAGGAGCGGGAGCCCCCAGATACGCAGTATTTT CASSQEEREPPDTQYF